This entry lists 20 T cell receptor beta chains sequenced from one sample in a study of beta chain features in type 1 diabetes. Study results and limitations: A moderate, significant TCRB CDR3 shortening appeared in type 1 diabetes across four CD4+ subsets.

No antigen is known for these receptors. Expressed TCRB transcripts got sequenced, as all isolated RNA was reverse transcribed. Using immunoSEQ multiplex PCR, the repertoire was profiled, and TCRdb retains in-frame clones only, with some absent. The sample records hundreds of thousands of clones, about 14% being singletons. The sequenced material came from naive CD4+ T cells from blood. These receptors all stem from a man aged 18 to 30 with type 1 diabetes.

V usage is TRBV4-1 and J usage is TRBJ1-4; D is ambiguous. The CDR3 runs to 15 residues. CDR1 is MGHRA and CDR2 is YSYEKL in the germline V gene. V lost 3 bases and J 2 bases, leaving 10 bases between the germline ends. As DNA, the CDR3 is TGCGCCAGCAGCCATACTACAGCGACTAATGAAAAACTGTTTTTT. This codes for CASSHTTATNEKLFF.

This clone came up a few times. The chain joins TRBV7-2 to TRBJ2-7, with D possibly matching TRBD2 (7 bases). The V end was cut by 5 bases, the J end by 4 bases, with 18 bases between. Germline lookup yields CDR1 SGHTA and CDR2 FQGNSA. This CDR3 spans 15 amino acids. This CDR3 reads CASSPRRGAAYEQYF. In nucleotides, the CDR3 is TGTGCCAGCAGCCCGCGTCGGGGGGCGGCTTACGAGCAGTACTTC.

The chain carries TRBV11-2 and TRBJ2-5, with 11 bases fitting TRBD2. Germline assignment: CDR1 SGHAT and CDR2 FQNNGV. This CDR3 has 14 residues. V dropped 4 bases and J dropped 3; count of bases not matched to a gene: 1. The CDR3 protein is CASSSTSGEETQYF. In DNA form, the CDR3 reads TGTGCCAGCAGCTCGACTAGCGGGGAAGAGACCCAGTACTTC.

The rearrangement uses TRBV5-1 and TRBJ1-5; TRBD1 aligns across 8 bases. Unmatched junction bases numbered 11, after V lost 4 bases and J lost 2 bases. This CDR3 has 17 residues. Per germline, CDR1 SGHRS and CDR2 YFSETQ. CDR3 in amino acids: CASSPVSGGAGNQPQHF. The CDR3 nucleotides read TGCGCCAGCAGCCCCGTCTCAGGGGGCGCCGGCAATCAGCCCCAGCATTTT. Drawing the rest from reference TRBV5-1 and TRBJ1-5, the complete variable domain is KAGVTQTPRYLIKTRGQQVTLSCSPISGHRSVSWYQQTPGQGLQFLFEYFSETQRNKGNFPGRFSGRQFSNSRSEMNVSTLELGDSALYLCASSPVSGGAGNQPQHFGDGTRLSIL.

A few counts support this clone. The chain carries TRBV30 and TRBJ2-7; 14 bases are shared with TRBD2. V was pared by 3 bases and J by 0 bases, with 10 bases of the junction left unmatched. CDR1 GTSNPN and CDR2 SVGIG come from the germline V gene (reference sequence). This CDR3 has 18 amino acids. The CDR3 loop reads CAWRSGTSGSWGSYEQYF. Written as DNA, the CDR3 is TGTGCCTGGAGGTCCGGGACTAGCGGGAGCTGGGGCTCCTACGAGCAGTACTTC. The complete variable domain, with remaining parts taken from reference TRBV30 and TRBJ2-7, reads SQTIHQWPATLVQPVGSPLSLECTVEGTSNPNLYWYRQAAGRGLQLLFYSVGIGQISSEVPQNLSASRPQDRQFILSSKKLLLSDSGFYLCAWRSGTSGSWGSYEQYFGPGTRLTVT.

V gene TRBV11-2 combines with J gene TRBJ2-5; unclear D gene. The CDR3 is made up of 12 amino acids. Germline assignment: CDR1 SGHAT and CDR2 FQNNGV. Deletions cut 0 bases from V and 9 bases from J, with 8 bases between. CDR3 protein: CASSLDLSAQYF. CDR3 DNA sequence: TGTGCCAGCAGCTTAGATCTCAGCGCCCAGTACTTC. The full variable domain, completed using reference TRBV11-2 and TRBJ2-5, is EAGVAQSPRYKIIEKRQSVAFWCNPISGHATLYWYQQILGQGPKLLIQFQNNGVVDDSQLPKDRFSAERLKGVDSTLKIQPAKLEDSAVYLCASSLDLSAQYFGPGTRLLVL.

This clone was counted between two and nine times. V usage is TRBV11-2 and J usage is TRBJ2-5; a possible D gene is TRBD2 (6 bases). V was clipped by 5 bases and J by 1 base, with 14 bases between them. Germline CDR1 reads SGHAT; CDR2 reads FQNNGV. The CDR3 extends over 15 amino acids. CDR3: CASSRGGTIQETQYF. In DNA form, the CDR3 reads TGTGCCAGCAGCCGGGGAGGAACTATCCAAGAGACCCAGTACTTC.

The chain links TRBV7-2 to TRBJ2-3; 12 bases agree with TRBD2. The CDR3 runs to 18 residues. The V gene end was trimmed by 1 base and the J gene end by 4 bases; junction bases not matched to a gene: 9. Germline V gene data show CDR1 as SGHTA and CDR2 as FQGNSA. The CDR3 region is CASSLVLASGGVADTQYF. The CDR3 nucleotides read TGTGCCAGCAGCTTAGTTTTGGCTAGCGGGGGGGTGGCAGATACGCAGTATTTT.

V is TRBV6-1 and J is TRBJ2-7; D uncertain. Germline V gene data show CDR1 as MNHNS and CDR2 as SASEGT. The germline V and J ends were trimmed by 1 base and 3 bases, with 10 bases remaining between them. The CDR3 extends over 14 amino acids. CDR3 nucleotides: TGTGCCAGCAGTGAAGTTCAGTCATTCTACGAGCAGTACTTC. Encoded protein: CASSEVQSFYEQYF.

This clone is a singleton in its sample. The CDR3 is CASKGNQETQYF. In DNA, the CDR3 is TGTGCCAGCAAGGGCAACCAAGAGACCCAGTACTTC. V usage is TRBV7-9 and J usage is TRBJ2-5; D gene ambiguous. This CDR3 is 12 amino acids long. In germline, CDR1 is SEHNR, CDR2 FQNEAQ (reference sequence). V lost 7 bases and J lost 0, with 6 bases in between.

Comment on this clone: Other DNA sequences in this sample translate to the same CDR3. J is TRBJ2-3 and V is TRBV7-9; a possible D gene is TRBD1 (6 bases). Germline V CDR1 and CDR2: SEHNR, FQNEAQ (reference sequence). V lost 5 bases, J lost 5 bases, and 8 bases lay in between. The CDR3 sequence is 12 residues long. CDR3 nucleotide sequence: TGTGCCAGCAGCCTGACAGGAGATACGCAGTATTTT. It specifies CASSLTGDTQYF.

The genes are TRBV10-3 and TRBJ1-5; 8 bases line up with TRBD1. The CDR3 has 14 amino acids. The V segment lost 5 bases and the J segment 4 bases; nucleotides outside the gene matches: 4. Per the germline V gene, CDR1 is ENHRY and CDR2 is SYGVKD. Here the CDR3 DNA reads TGTGCCATCAGTTCGGGACAGGTAAATCAGCCCCAGCATTTT. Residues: CAISSGQVNQPQHF.

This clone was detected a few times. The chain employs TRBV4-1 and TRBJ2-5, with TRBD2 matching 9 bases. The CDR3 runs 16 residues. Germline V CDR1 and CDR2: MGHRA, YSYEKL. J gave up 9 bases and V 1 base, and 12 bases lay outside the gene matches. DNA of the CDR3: TGCGCCAGCAGCCAAGCGACTAGCGGAGAAACAGCGTCCCAGTACTTC. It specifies CASSQATSGETASQYF.

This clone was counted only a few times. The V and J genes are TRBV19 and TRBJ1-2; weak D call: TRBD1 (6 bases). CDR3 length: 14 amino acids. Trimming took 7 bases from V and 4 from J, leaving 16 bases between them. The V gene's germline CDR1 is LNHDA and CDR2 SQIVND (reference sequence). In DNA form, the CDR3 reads TGTGCCAGTACCCCGCGAGACAGGCTCTATGGCTACACCTTC. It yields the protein CASTPRDRLYGYTF.

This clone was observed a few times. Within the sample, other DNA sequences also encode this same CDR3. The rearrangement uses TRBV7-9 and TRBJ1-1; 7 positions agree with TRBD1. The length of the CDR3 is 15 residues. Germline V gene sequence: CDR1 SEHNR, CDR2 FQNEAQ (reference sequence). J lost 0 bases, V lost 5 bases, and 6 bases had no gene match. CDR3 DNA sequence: TGTGCCAGCAGCCCGCGGGGACAGTTGAACACTGAAGCTTTCTTT. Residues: CASSPRGQLNTEAFF.

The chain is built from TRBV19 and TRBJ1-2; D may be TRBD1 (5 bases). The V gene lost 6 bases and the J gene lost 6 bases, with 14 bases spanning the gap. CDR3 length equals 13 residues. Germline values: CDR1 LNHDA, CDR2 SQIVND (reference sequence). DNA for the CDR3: TGTGCCAGTAGCTACCTGGCGGGGGATGGCTACACCTTC. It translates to CASSYLAGDGYTF. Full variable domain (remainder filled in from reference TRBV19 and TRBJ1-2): DGGITQSPKYLFRKEGQNVTLSCEQNLNHDAMYWYRQDPGQGLRLIYYSQIVNDFQKGDIAEGYSVSREKKESFPLTVTSAQKNPTAFYLCASSYLAGDGYTFGSGTRLTVV.

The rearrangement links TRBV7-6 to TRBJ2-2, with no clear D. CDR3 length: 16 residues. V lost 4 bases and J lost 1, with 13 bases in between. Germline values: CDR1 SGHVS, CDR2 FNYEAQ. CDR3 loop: CASSSSSRQNTGELFF. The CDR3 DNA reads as TGTGCCAGCAGCTCGAGTTCTAGACAGAACACCGGGGAGCTGTTTTTT.

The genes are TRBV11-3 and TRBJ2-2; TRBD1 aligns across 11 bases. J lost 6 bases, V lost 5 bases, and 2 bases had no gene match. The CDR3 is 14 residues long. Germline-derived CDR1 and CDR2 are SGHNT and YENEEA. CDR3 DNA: TGTGCCAGCAGCACGGACAGGGGGCCCGGGGAGCTGTTTTTT. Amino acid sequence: CASSTDRGPGELFF. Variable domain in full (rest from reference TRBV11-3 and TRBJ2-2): EAGVVQSPRYKIIEKKQPVAFWCNPISGHNTLYWYLQNLGQGPELLIRYENEEAVDDSQLPKDRFSAERLKGVDSTLKIQPAELGDSAVYLCASSTDRGPGELFFGEGSRLTVL.

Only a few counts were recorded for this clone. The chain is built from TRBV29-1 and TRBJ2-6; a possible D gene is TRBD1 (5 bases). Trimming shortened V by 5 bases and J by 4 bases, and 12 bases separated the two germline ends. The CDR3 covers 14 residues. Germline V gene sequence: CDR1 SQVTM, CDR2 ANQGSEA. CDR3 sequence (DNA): TGCAGCGTTCAGGGAATGAGCGGGGCCAACGTCCTGACTTTC. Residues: CSVQGMSGANVLTF.

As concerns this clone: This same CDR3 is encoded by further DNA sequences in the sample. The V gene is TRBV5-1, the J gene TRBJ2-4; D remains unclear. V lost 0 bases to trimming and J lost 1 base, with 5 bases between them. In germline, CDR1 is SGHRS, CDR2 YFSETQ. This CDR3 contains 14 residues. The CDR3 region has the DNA TGCGCCAGCAGCTTGGATTCGGCCAAAAACATTCAGTACTTC. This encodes CASSLDSAKNIQYF.